This T cell receptor beta chain was sequenced in a study of identical twins. Unique molecular identifiers were present on cDNA, and template switching added a universal primer site. TCRdb re-derived calls from the 5' RACE reads in MiXCR, one entry per CDR3 protein. This sample has fewer than 650,000 distinct CDR3 sequences, with 7% to 7.5% found just once. This clonotype was counted at least ten times. Trimming pared 2 bases from V and 0 bases from J, leaving 12 bases between. Germline CDR1 SGHAT, CDR2 FQNNGV. The CDR3 runs 16 residues. These same records also appear under a second study, on yellow fever vaccine responses in identical twins.

The TCR was taken from a young woman in good health. Sequencing input: PBMCs. V usage is TRBV11-2 and J usage is TRBJ2-3; tentatively, D is TRBD2 (7 bases). The CDR3 nucleotides are TGTGCCAGCAGCTTATTGGCGGGGGCGAGCACAGATACGCAGTATTTT. It specifies CASSLLAGASTDTQYF.